Detailed here is one TCR beta chain. Germline V gene sequence: CDR1 MNHEY, CDR2 SVGAGI. The CDR3 sequence is 14 residues long. Trimming took 2 bases from V and 3 from J, leaving 9 bases between them. The age range of participants was about 18 to 95 years, with residence in about two dozen US areas. Each participant's cohort was designated according to participant-reported clinical history. The sample comes from a study of blood T cell repertoires in COVID-19. Study-level background: PBMCs, B-cell-depleted T cells, or T cells provided the cDNA or gDNA that made up the material.

Using immunoSEQ multiplex PCR, the repertoire was profiled, and TCRdb retains in-frame clones only, with some absent. Of about 220,000 clones in the sample, roughly 85% were seen once. The sequence was collected from a woman aged 40 to 49 with acute COVID-19. Sequenced sample: PBMCs or T cells enriched from blood (not recorded which). The rearrangement uses TRBV6-5 and TRBJ2-3; D is perhaps TRBD2 (7 bases). Here the CDR3 DNA reads TGTGCCAGCAGTTACGGGGGGGCTACAGATACGCAGTATTTT. Translating gives CASSYGGATDTQYF.